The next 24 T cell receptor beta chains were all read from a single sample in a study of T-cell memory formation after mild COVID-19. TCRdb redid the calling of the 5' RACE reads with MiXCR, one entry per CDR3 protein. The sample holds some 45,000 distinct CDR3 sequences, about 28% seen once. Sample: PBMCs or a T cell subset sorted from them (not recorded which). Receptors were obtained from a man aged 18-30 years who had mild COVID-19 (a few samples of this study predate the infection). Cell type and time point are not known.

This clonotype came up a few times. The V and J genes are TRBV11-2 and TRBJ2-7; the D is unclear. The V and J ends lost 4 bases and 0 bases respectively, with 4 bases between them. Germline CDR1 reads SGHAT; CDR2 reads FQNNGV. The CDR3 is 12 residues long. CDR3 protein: CASSWSSYEQYV. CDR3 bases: TGTGCCAGCAGCTGGAGCTCCTACGAGCAGTACGTC.

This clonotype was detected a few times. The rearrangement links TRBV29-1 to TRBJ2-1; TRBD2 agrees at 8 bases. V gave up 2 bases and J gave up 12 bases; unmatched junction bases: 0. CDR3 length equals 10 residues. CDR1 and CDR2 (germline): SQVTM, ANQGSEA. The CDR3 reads CSVERGGQFF. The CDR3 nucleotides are TGCAGCGTTGAACGGGGGGGGCAGTTCTTC.

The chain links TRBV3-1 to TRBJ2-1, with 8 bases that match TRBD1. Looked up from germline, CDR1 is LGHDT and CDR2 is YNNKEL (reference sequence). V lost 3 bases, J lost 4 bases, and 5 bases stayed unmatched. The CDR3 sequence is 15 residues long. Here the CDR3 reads CASSQGQATYNEQFF. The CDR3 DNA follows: TGTGCCAGCAGCCAGGGACAGGCGACTTACAATGAGCAGTTCTTC.

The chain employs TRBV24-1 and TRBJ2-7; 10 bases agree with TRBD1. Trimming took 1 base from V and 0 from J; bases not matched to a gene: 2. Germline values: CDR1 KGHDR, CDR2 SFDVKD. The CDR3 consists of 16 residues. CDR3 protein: CATSDFGDRGSYEQYV. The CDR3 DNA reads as TGTGCCACCAGTGATTTTGGGGACAGGGGCTCCTACGAGCAGTACGTC.

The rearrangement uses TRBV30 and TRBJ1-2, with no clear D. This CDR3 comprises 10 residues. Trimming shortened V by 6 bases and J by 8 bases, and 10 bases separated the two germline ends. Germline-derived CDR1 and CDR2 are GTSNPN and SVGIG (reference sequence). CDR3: CACAGYGYTF. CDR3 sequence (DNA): TGTGCCTGTGCCGGGTACGGCTACACCTTC.

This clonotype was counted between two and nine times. CDR3 amino acids: CASSSGTSGYNEQFF. The CDR3 nucleotides read TGTGCCAGCAGCTCCGGGACTAGCGGTTACAATGAGCAGTTCTTC. The chain uses TRBV28 and TRBJ2-1, with 11 bases lining up with TRBD2. The V gene's germline CDR1 is MDHEN and CDR2 SYDVKM. The CDR3 is 15 amino acids. The V and J ends lost 6 bases and 4 bases, in that order; junction bases with no gene match: 5.

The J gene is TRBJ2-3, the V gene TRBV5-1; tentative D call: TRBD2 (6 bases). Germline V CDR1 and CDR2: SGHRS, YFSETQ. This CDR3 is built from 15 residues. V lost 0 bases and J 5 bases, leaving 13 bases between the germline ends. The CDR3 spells CASSLVGGVVDTQYF. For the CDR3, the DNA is TGCGCCAGCAGCTTGGTAGGCGGGGTGGTAGATACGCAGTATTTT. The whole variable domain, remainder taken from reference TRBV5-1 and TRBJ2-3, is KAGVTQTPRYLIKTRGQQVTLSCSPISGHRSVSWYQQTPGQGLQFLFEYFSETQRNKGNFPGRFSGRQFSNSRSEMNVSTLELGDSALYLCASSLVGGVVDTQYFGPGTRLTVL.

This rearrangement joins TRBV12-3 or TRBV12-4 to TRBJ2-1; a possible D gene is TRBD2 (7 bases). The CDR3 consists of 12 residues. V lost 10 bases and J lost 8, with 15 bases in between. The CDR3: CATGGPIHEQFF. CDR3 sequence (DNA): TGTGCCACCGGGGGGCCGATACATGAGCAGTTCTTC.

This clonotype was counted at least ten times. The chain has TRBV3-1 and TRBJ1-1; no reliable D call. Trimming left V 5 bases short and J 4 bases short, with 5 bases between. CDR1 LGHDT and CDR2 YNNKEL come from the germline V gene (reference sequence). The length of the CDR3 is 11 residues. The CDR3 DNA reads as TGTGCCAGCAGCTACGGCACTGAAGCTTTCTTT. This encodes CASSYGTEAFF.

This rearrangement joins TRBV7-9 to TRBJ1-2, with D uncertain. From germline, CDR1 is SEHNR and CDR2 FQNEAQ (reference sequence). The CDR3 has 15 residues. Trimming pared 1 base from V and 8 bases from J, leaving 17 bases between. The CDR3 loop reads CASSLDGRRWEGYTF. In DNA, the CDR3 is TGTGCCAGCAGCTTAGACGGTCGCCGCTGGGAAGGCTACACCTTC. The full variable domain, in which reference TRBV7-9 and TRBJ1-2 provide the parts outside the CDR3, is DTGVSQNPRHKITKRGQNVTFRCDPISEHNRLYWYRQTLGQGPEFLTYFQNEAQLEKSRLLSDRFSAERPKGSFSTLEIQRTEQGDSAMYLCASSLDGRRWEGYTFGSGTRLTVV.

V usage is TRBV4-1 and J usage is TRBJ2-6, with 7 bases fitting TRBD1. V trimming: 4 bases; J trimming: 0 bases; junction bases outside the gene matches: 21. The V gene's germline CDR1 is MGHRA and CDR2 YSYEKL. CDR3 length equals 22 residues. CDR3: CASSPTPGQLPLISSGANVLTF. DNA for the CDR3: TGCGCCAGCAGCCCGACCCCGGGACAGCTCCCCCTTATTTCCTCTGGGGCCAACGTCCTGACTTTC.

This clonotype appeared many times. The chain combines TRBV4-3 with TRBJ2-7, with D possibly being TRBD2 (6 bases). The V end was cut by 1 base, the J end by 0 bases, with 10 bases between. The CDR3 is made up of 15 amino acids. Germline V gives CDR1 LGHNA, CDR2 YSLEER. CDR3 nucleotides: TGCGCCAGCAGCCAAGCGCGGGGAAGCTCCTACGAGCAGTACTTC. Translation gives CASSQARGSSYEQYF.

The CDR3 DNA reads as TGTGCCAGCAGTCGCGGACAGGACAACACCGGGGAGCTGTTTTTT. Protein sequence: CASSRGQDNTGELFF. V and J are TRBV6-2 or TRBV6-3 and TRBJ2-2; TRBD1 agrees at 7 bases. After removal of 5 bases from V and 2 bases from J, the junction contained 5 bases not matched to a gene. The germline CDR1 and CDR2 sequences are MNHEY and SVGEGT. This CDR3 has 15 residues.

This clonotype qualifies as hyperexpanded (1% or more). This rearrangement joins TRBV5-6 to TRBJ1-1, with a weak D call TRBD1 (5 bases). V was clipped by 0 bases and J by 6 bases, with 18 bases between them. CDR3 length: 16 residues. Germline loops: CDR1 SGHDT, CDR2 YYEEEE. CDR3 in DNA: TGTGCCAGCAGCTTGGAAGGGTACGGGACGCCGGCTGAAGCTTTCTTT. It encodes CASSLEGYGTPAEAFF.

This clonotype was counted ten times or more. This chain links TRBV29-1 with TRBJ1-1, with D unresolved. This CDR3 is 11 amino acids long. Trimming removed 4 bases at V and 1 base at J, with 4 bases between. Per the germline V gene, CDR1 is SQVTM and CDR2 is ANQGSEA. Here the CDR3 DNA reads TGCAGCGTTGTCGAGAACACTGAAGCTTTCTTT. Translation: CSVVENTEAFF.

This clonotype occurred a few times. CDR3 loop: CASSYAHEQFF. CDR3 coding DNA: TGTGCCAGCAGTTACGCTCATGAGCAGTTCTTC. This rearrangement joins TRBV6-2 or TRBV6-3 to TRBJ2-1; D is ambiguous. Per the germline V gene, CDR1 is MNHEY and CDR2 is SVGEGT. Trimming pared 2 bases from V and 8 bases from J, leaving 4 bases between. The CDR3 sequence is 11 residues long.

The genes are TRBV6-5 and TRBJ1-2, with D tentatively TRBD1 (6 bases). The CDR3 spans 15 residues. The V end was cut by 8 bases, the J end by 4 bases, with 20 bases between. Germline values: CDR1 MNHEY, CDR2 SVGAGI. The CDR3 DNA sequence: TGTGCCAGCGGGGGCCGGGCTTCCACCCCCTATGGCTACACCTTC. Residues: CASGGRASTPYGYTF.

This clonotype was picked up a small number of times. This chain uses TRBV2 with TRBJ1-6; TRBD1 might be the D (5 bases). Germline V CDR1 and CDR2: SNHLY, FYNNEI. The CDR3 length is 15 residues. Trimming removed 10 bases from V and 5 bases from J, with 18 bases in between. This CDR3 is CATLQAGRDNSPLHF. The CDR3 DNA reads TGTGCCACGCTCCAGGCAGGGAGGGATAATTCACCCCTCCACTTT.

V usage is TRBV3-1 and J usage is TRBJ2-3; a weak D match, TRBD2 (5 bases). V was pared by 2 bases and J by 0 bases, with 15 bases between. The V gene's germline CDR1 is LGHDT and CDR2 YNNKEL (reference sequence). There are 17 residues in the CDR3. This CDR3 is CASSQYTAVTSTDTQYF. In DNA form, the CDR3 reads TGTGCCAGCAGCCAATATACAGCGGTGACTAGCACAGATACGCAGTATTTT.

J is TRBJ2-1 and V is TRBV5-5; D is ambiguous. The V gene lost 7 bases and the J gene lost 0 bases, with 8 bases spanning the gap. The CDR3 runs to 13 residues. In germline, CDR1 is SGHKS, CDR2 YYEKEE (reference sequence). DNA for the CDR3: TGTGCCAGCGAAAGGGCCTCCTACAATGAGCAGTTCTTC. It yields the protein CASERASYNEQFF.

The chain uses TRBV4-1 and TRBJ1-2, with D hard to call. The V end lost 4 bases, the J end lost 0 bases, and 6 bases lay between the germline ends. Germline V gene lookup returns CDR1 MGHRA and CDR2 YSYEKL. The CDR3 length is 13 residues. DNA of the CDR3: TGCGCCAGCAGCCCTGGGCCTAACTATGGCTACACCTTC. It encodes CASSPGPNYGYTF.

Written as DNA, the CDR3 is TGTGCCAGCAGCCAAATGCTTTCTTGGGGCACAGATACGCAGTATTTT. Translating it yields CASSQMLSWGTDTQYF. V gene TRBV4-2 combines with J gene TRBJ2-3; D remains ambiguous. Trimming left V 2 bases short and J 1 base short, with 13 bases between. The CDR3 loop spans 16 amino acids. CDR1 LGHNA and CDR2 YNFKEQ come from the germline V gene.

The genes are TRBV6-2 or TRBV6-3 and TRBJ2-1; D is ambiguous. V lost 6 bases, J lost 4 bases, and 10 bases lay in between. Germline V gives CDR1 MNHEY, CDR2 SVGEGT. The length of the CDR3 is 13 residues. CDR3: CASRRREYNEQFF. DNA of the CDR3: TGTGCCAGCAGGCGAAGAGAATACAATGAGCAGTTCTTC.

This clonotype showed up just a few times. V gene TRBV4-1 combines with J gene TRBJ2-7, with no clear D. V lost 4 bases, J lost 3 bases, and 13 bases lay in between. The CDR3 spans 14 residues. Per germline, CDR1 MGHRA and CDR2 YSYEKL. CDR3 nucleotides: TGCGCCAGCAGCCCTAAGGGCCCAGTCTACGAGCAGTACTTC. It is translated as CASSPKGPVYEQYF.